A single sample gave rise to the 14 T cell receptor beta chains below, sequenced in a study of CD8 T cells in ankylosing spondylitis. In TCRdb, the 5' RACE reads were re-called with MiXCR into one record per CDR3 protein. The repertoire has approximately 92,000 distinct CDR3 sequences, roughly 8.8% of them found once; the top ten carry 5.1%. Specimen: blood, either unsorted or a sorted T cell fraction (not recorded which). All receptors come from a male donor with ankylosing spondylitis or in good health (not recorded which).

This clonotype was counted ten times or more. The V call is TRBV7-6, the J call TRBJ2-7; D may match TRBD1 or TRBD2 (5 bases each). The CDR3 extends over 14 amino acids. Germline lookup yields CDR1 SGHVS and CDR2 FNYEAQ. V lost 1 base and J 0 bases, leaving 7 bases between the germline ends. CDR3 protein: CASSLGGDSYEQYF. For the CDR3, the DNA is TGTGCCAGCAGCTTAGGAGGGGACTCCTACGAGCAGTACTTC. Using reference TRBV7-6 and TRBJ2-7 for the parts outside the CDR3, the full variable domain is GAGVSQSPRYKVTKRGQDVALRCDPISGHVSLYWYRQALGQGPEFLTYFNYEAQQDKSGLPNDRFSAERPEGSISTLTIQRTEQRDSAMYRCASSLGGDSYEQYFGPGTRLTVT.

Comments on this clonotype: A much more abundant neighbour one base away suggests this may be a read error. The CDR3 loop reads CSVEDPRSCNEQFF. CDR3 nucleotides: TGCAGCGTTGAAGACCCGCGGTCCTGCAATGAGCAGTTCTTC. The V gene is TRBV29-1, the J gene TRBJ2-1, with D hard to call. Germline V gene data show CDR1 as SQVTM and CDR2 as ANQGSEA. The CDR3 length is 14 residues.

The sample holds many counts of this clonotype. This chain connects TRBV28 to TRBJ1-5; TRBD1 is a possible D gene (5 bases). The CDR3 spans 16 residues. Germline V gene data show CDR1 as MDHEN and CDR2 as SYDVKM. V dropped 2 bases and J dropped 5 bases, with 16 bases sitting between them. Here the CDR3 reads CASSLDGAVPYQPQHF. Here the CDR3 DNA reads TGTGCCAGCAGTTTAGATGGGGCAGTTCCTTATCAGCCCCAGCATTTT.

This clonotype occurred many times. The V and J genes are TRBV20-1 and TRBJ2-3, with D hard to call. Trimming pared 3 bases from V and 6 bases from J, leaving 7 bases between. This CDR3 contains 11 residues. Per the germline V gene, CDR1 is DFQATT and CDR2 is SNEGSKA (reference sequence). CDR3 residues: CSARIRDTQYF. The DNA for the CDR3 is TGCAGTGCTAGGATTCGCGATACGCAGTATTTT.

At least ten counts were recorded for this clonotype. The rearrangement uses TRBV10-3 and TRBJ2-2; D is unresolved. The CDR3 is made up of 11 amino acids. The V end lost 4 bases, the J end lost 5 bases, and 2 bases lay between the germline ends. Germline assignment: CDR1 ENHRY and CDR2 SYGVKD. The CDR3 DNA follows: TGTGCCATCAGTGCGACCGGGGAGCTGTTTTTT. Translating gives CAISATGELFF.

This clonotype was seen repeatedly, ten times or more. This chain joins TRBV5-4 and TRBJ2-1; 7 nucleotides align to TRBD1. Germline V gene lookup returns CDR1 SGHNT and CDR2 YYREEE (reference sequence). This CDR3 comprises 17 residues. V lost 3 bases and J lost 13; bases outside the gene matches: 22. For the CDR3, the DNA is TGTGCCAGCAGCTCCCGGCATGACAGGGTATTTGGGGGCCACCAGTTCTTC. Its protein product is CASSSRHDRVFGGHQFF. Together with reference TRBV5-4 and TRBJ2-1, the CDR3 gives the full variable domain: ETGVTQSPTHLIKTRGQQVTLRCSSQSGHNTVSWYQQALGQGPQFIFQYYREEENGRGNFPPRFSGLQFPNYSSELNVNALELDDSALYLCASSSRHDRVFGGHQFFGPGTRLTVL.

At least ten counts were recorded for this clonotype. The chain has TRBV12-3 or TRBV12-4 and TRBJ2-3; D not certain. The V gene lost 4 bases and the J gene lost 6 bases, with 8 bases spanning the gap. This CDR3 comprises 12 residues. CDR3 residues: CASSSFTDTQYF. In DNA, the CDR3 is TGTGCCAGCAGTTCTTTTACGGATACGCAGTATTTT.

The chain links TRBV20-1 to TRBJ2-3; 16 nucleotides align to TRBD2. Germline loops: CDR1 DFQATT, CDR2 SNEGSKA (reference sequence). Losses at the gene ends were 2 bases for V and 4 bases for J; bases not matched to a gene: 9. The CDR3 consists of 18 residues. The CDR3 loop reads CSARPPGLAGGHADTQYF. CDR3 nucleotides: TGCAGTGCTAGACCCCCGGGACTAGCGGGGGGGCATGCAGATACGCAGTATTTT.

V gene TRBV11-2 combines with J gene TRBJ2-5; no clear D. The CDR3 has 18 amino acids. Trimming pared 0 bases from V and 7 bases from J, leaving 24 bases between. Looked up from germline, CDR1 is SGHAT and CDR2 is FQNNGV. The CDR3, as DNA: TGTGCCAGCAGCTTAGAAGAGATCAGCCCCCTCCAAGAGTGGACCCAGTACTTC. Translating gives CASSLEEISPLQEWTQYF.

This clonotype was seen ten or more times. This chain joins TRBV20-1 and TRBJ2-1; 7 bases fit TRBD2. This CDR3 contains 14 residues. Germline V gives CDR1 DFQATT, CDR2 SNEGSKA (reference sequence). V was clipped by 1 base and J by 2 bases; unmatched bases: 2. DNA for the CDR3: TGCAGTGCTAGAGGGGGAGGGGCCTACAATGAGCAGTTCTTC. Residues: CSARGGGAYNEQFF.

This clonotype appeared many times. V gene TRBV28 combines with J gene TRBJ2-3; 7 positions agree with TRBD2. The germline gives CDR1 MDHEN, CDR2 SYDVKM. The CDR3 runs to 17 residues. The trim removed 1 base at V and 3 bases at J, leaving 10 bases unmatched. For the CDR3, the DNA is TGTGCCAGCAGTTTATTCCTAGGGGAAGCGGGGACAGATACGCAGTATTTT. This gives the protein CASSLFLGEAGTDTQYF.

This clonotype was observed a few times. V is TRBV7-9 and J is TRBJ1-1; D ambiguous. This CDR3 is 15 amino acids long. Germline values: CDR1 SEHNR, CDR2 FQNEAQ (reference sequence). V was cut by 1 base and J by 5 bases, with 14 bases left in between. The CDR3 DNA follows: TGTGCCAGCAGCTTAGAACTAGGGTCGGCTACTGAAGCTTTCTTT. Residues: CASSLELGSATEAFF.

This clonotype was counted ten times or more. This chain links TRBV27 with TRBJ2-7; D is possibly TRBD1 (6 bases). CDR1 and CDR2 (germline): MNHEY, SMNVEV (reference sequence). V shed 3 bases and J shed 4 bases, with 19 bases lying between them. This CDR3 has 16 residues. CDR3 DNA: TGTGCCAGCAGTTTTGACAGGCCCCAGGAAGGTTACGAGCAGTACTTC. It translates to CASSFDRPQEGYEQYF.

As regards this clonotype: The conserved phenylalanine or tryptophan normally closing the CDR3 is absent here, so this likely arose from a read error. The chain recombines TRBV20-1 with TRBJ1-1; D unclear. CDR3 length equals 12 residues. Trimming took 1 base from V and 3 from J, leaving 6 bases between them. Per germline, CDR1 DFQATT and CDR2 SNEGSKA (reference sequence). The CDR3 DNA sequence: TGCAGTGCTAGAGTGGGAGACACTGAAGCTTTCCTT. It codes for CSARVGDTEAFL.